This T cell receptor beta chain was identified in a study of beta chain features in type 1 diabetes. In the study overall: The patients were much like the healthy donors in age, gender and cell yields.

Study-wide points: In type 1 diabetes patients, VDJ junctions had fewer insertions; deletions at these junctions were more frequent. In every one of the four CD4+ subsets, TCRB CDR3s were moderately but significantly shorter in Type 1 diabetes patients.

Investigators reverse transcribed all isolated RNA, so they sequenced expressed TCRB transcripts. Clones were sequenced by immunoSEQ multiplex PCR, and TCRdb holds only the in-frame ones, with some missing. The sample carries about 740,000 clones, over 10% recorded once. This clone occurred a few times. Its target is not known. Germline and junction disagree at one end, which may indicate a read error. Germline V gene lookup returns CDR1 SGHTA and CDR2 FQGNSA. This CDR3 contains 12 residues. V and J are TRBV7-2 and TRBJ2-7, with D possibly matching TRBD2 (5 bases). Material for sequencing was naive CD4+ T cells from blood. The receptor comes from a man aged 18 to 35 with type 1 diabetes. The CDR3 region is CASSFISREPHF. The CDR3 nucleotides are TGTGCCAGCAGCTTTATCTCGAGGGAGCCGCACTTC.